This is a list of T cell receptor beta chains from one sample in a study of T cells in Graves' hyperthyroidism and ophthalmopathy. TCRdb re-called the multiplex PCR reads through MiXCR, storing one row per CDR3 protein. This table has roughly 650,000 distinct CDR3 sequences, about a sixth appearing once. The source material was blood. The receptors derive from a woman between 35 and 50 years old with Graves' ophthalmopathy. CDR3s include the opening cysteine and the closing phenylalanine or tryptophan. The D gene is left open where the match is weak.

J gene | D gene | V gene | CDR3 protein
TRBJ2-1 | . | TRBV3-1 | CASSQDGASYNEQFF
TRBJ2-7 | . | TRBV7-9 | CASAMPSSYEQYF
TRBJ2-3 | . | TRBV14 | CASSQVYLGSADTQYF
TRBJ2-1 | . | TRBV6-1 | CASSDRGDEQFF
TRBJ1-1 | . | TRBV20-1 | CSARAGENTEAFF
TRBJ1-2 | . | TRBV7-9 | CASSLDGTLGYGYTF
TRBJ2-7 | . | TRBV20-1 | CSAYRDKYEQYF
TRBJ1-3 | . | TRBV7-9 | CASSLGGLGPSGNTIYF
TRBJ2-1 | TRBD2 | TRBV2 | CASSAGTSTIYEQFF
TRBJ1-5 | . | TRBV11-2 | CASSLDRRQPQHF
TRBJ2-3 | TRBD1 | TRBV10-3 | CATSTLPGQDKGGSDTQYF
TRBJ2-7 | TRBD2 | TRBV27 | CASSLVSGIYEQYF
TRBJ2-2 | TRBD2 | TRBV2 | CASSEARLAGNTGELFF
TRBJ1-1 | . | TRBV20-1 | CSARVATEGNVAFF
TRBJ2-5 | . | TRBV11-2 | CASSQQGWETQYF
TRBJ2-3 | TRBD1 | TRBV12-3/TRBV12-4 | CASSPALGTGGFPDTQYF
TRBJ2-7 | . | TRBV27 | CASRYLSSYEQYF
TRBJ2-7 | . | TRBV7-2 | CASSKPGYPSYEQYF
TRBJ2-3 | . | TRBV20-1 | CSARAPGYLTDTQYF